This T cell receptor beta chain was recovered during a study of cytomegalovirus exposure and HLA in healthy donors (dated by TCRdb to the late 2010s). Background on the whole study: According to an earlier analysis of 450 to 650 of the donors, about 179 million T cells yielded 90 million to 140 million unique TCR beta sequences and 250 to 350 Gb of sequence data. Approximately 300 gigabases of sequencing data and 70 million to 95 million unique TCR sequences made up an early release that covered 500 to 650 HLA-typed donors. Of the 398 genotyped donors, 65% to 90% fell in the genetic ancestry cluster associated with self-reported Caucasian donors. The study aimed to test whether cataloging public T cell receptors could reveal signatures of past pathogen exposure. Using immunosequencing, the study profiled T cell repertoires from fewer than 700 subjects and related those repertoires to cytomegalovirus serostatus. Along with the approximately 600-subject first cohort, a separate validation cohort of around 110 different subjects was used. High-throughput TCR immunosequencing, statistical association of individual TCRs with disease status, and machine learning were combined to predict cytomegalovirus infection status. A later analysis re-examined previously published TCR beta repertoires from about 700 donors and added high-resolution HLA genotyping to investigate patterns of TCR occurrence. In the later analysis, no new phenotypic data were used to find candidate immune exposures; instead, reliance was placed on TCR beta sequences and their occurrence across donors. An earlier analysis of approximately 640 of the donors applied high-throughput TCR beta sequencing to assess whether each TCR beta V gene segment acted as functional or pseudogenic. Donor age, sex, ethnicity and CMV serostatus were compiled alongside the repertoire data. A later genetic analysis used genome-wide SNP genotypes for 398 of the 666 donors, treating that subset as a discovery cohort. All discovery cohort repertoires had been generated on a single sequencing platform. HLA typing covered class I and class II loci at four-digit resolution. Typing coverage differed by locus: A, B, C, DRB1 and DQB1 were typed in about 620-640 donors, DQA1 in around 500, DPA1 in 606, and DPB1 in 472. Roughly 5 DR-DQ haplotypes were treated as single units for association and clustering because of strong linkage in the cohort. Among around 400 genotyped donors of the cohort, an average of roughly 230,000 unique TCR beta nucleotide sequences was sequenced per donor, of which approximately 19% were non-productive.

The cohort was made up of 500 to 800 healthy bone marrow donors. Cohort members were all nominally healthy when sampled, although unrecorded immune exposures were likely present. The donor was CMV seronegative and was included in the group of about 350 seronegative cohort members. A peripheral blood sample was provided by each donor, and peripheral blood mononuclear cells were used for TCR beta sequencing. Genomic DNA extraction from the blood cell samples was performed with the Qiagen DNeasy Blood Extraction Kit. The library was obtained by the immunoSEQ multiplex PCR assay. The multiplex PCR relied on a mix of 60 forward primers for TCR Vbeta segments and 13 reverse primers for TCR Jbeta segments. Amplification of the CDR3 region of rearranged TCR beta genes was performed with a multiplex PCR assay on genomic DNA. On the Illumina HiSeq System, the amplified TCR beta libraries were sequenced as 87-base-pair reads. Turning to the authors' computational methods: A later analysis tallied some 79 million unique TCR beta chains across the approximately 670 repertoires, and approximately 9.9 million of those chains were shared by two or more donors. Raw reads were error-corrected and collapsed into unique sequences with a nearest-neighbor algorithm that merged closely related sequences to remove PCR and sequencing errors. To assign V, D and J gene segments, CDR3 sequences were aligned to IMGT reference sequences. Each retained sequence needed at least a six-nucleotide match to both a V gene segment and a J gene segment. A rearrangement was called productive if the CDR3 had no stop codons and remained in frame with V and J, and every other rearrangement was called non-productive. CDR3 was defined according to IMGT convention as the region running from the second conserved V-encoded cysteine to the conserved J-encoded phenylalanine. Sequences without an unambiguous match to a single V gene segment were excluded from the earlier analysis of approximately 600 of the donors. An earlier analysis of around 600 of the donors classified V segments as functional when productive rearrangements were above 56.7% and as segregating when the standard deviation between donors was above 5%. A statistical classification framework was developed to diagnose cytomegalovirus status using the catalog of TCR beta chain sequences. V and J gene assignment, in a later analysis, came from comparing TCR nucleotide sequences with IMGT/GENE-DB human TR gene sequences. Using the TCRdist pipeline, a later analysis assigned CDR3 sequences along with most-parsimonious VDJ recombination scenarios. In a later analysis, every TCR beta chain was defined by the combination of its CDR3 amino acid sequence and its V-gene family, and reads without a unique V-gene family were dropped. A later analysis removed 500 to 600 highly shared, low-generation-probability nucleotide sequences to deal with suspected cross-contamination and a sequencing artifact. In a later analysis, a clonal expansion index for each public chain was calculated from normalized within-repertoire ranks of inferred template counts. In a later analysis, generation probabilities were computed using a VDJ recombination model fitted to out-of-frame rearrangements, and the results were checked against IGoR. In a later analysis, hypergeometric tests were used to score TCR-TCR, TCR-HLA and TCR-CMV co-occurrence, with a repertoire-size bias correction applied to TCR pairs. A later analysis estimated false discovery rates by permuting HLA or CMV assignments 20 times. In a later analysis, co-occurring TCRs were grouped with DBSCAN, and TCRdist sequence similarity was added when clustering was performed within HLA-allele-positive subsets. For co-occurrence clustering, repertoires with fewer than 30,000 or more than 120,000 public chains were excluded, along with four to six repertoires with anomalous nucleotide sharing. What TCRdb holds here is the immuneACCESS table cut down to in-frame rearrangements. Part of the clones is not present; checked against another copy, under half of the missing clones reflect an unresolved V gene, and the others are unexplained. V and J calls and clone size come straight from that table; D and trimming were deduced from the DNA. Counted in this sample were some 180,000 clones; approximately 79% of them appeared once. The ten largest clones take up 2% to 2.5% of the sample.

Results the study describes overall, beyond this receptor: In vitro tests confirmed that three of the cytomegalovirus-associated TCR beta chains recognize cytomegalovirus antigens. The cohort was sequenced for TCR beta chains only, and without alpha or paired-chain data the features that could be detected were limited. Compared with the approximately 700-donor mean, donors in an Asian-associated ancestry cluster had fewer N-insertions in productive TCRs, according to a later genetic analysis. In a later analysis, most CMV-associated TCR beta chains were found to appear HLA-restricted, with HLA associations seemingly driven largely by CMV exposure. In a later analysis, several top co-occurrence clusters were reported to appear linked to parvovirus B19, influenza, CMV and Epstein-Barr virus. Because some donors lacked HLA typing at each locus, the association tests relied only on the typed subset. At a false discovery rate of 0.05, a later analysis linked fewer than 20,000 TCR beta sequences to specific HLA alleles. Some IMGT-functional V segments, including TRBV6-2 and TRBV6-3, could not be told apart with the 87-base-pair reads, so those segments were excluded. The classifier was reported to diagnose cytomegalovirus status with high specificity and sensitivity in both the original cohort and the validation cohort. A further reported finding was that TCR beta sequences accurately predicted the HLA-A and HLA-B alleles for most subjects in the first cohort. Broadly in line with IMGT annotations, most TCR beta V segments showed up in productive rearrangements about 87% or about 30% of the time in an earlier analysis of roughly 590 of the donors. A later analysis found that TCR association rates varied across HLA loci, with DRB1 alleles showing the most associated TCRs and HLA-C alleles the fewest. In a later analysis, HLA-associated TCR beta chains were found to be more clonally expanded and to have lower generation probabilities than equally common non-associated chains. Across donors, most TCR sequences were observed very rarely, whereas some public TCRs were present in many individuals. A later genetic analysis associated a missense DCLRE1C variant with V-gene and J-gene trimming of TCR beta chains, and an independent cohort replicated the association. The only immune exposure information available for the cohort was CMV serostatus. It was suggested by the authors that the approach could potentially be generalized to other disease states and immunological phenotypes. Presence/absence analyses assumed roughly uniform sequencing depth across donors, an assumption that may not hold. Strong co-occurrence of HLA alleles, especially DR and DQ, made assigning TCR associations to individual alleles difficult. The study gave a list of about 150 TCR beta chains associated with cytomegalovirus. A cluster of highly shared sequence variants was judged likely to be a technical artifact of the sequencing pipeline. Linkage disequilibrium might explain the correlated functional status among segregating V segments, but an unknown experimental factor could not be ruled out. Because counts were too low, seventeen rarely observed V segments, including chromosome 9 orphons, were excluded from the earlier analysis of some 590 of the donors.

This clone showed up just a few times. It lacks a known antigen. Qualities for individual bases were not recorded, and no much larger clone is one base off. Ends trimmed: V by 5 bases, J by 0 bases; bases unmatched to a gene: 5. From the cysteine up to the phenylalanine, the CDR3 has a length of 15 residues. The DNA shown is the 45-base CDR3, in frame from base 1. CDR1 and CDR2 are drawn from the germline V gene: SGHDT, YYEEEE. The chain is assembled from TRBV5-6 and TRBJ2-4; 7 bases in between match TRBD2. The sequenced sample was PBMCs. This sequence originates from a male donor in good health and CMV-seronegative. The DNA sequence is TGTGCCAGCAGTCCCCGGGGGGTAGCCAAAAACATTCAGTACTTC. Translated, this is CASSPRGVAKNIQYF.